The T cell receptor beta chain under discussion was sequenced for a study of cytomegalovirus exposure and HLA in healthy donors. The study's findings and limits: A later analysis linked a missense variant in DCLRE1C to the trimming of TCR beta V and J genes.

There are 12 residues in the CDR3. V was shortened by 2 bases and J by 2 bases, with 7 bases between the two germline ends. Germline V CDR1 and CDR2: GTSNPN, SVGIG (reference sequence). Points on this clone: Its antigen is undetermined.

PCR involved 60 Vbeta and 13 Jbeta primers. In the study's own analysis: An analysis performed later counted 60 million to 90 million unique TCR beta chains (approximately 12 million of them shared). Sequencing was performed with immunoSEQ multiplex PCR; in TCRdb, only in-frame clones are kept and a portion is missing. That table is the source of V, J and clone size, and D and trimming were worked out from the DNA. The sample includes 150,000 to 200,000 clones, around three quarters of them seen just once. J is TRBJ2-7 and V is TRBV30; D remains unclear. The TCR comes from a woman younger than 45 in good health and CMV-seropositive. Sequencing was done on a sample of PBMCs. CDR3 DNA: TGTGCCTGGAGTTACGACACCTACGAGCAGTACTTC. Translated, it gives CAWSYDTYEQYF.